This TCR beta chain came from a study of T cell responses to AZD1222 COVID-19 vaccine. Study-wide findings and caveats: Spike-specific TCR breadth and depth rose after two AZD1222 doses. Vaccine-associated CD4 TCRs spanned spike, dominant at 160-218 and 743-854.

Concerning this clone: Antigen: not known.

This table comes from immunoSEQ multiplex PCR, and its TCRdb copy is limited to in-frame clones, with some not included. The repertoire holds roughly 120,000 clones, with roughly 84% as singletons. Germline lookup yields CDR1 SEHNR and CDR2 FQNEAQ (reference sequence). Trimming pared 10 bases from V and 4 bases from J, leaving 11 bases between. The CDR3 consists of 12 residues. The TCR comes from an adult in good health. The chain recombines TRBV7-9 with TRBJ1-5; tentative D call: TRBD1 (5 bases). The source material was peripheral blood, sampled on day 0 of AZD1222 vaccination. The DNA of the CDR3 is TGTGCCACACGGGACCGAAATCAGCCCCAGCATTTT. Translated: CATRDRNQPQHF.